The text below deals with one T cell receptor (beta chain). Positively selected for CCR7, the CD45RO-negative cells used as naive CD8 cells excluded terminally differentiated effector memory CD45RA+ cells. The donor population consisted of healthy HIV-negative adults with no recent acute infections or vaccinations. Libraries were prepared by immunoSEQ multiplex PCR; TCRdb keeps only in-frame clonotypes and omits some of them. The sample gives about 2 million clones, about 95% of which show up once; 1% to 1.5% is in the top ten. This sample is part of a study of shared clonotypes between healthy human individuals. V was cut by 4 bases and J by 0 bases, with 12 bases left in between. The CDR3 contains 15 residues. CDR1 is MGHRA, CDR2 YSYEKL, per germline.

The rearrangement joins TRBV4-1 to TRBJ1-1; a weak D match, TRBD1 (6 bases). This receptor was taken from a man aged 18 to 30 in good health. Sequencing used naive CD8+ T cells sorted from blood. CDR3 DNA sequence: TGCGCCAGCAGCCCGAGGGGGGATCTGAACACTGAAGCTTTCTTT. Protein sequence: CASSPRGDLNTEAFF.